Listed below are T cell receptor beta chains from one sample, sequenced in a study of beta chain features in type 1 diabetes. TCRdb's copy holds only in-frame clones and misses some; the assay was immunoSEQ multiplex PCR. The sample lists approximately 160,000 clones; over 9% were seen once. The sequencing sample was made of central memory CD4+ T cells from blood. Receptor source: a man aged 25-45 years with type 1 diabetes. Each CDR3 is given with its conserved first and last residue. The order of the fields is V gene, J gene, clone size, D gene, CDR3 protein, CDR3 DNA. The D gene is left open where the match is weak. Part of the rows lack a size; the others show once, few, many or a class for expanded clones.

>TRBV18|TRBJ1-5|few|.
CASSPDSLSNQPQHF
TGTGCCAGCTCACCGGACAGCCTTAGCAATCAGCCCCAGCATTTT
>TRBV5-1|TRBJ2-1|few|TRBD2
CASSFETSFEQFF
TGCGCCAGCAGCTTCGAGACTAGCTTTGAGCAGTTCTTC
>TRBV7-2|TRBJ2-1|.|.
CASSPTKGLSSYNEQFF
TGTGCCAGCAGCCCGACGAAGGGACTTTCTAGTTACAATGAGCAGTTCTTC
>TRBV7-2|TRBJ2-7|few|.
CASSLGPVSYEQYF
TGTGCCAGCAGCTTAGGTCCGGTTTCCTACGAGCAGTACTTC
>TRBV19|TRBJ2-3|.|.
CASSLFGRASTDTQYF
TGTGCCAGTAGTCTCTTCGGGAGAGCTAGCACAGATACGCAGTATTTT
>TRBV2|TRBJ2-2|.|.
CASSESGVANTGELFF
TGTGCCAGCAGTGAATCCGGGGTTGCGAACACCGGGGAGCTGTTTTTT
>TRBV27|TRBJ2-1|.|.
CASSSVYNEQFF
TGTGCCAGCAGTTCAGTGTACAATGAGCAGTTCTTC
>TRBV30|TRBJ2-7|.|TRBD2
CAWSVGTRVNEQYF
TGTGCCTGGAGTGTCGGGACTAGGGTCAACGAGCAGTACTTC
>TRBV5-1|TRBJ2-1|.|TRBD1
CASSFTTGGNEQFF
TGCGCCAGCAGCTTTACGACAGGGGGTAATGAGCAGTTCTTC
>TRBV18|TRBJ2-7|.|TRBD2
CASSPTAGANEQYF
TGTGCCAGCTCACCGACGGCGGGAGCGAACGAGCAGTACTTC